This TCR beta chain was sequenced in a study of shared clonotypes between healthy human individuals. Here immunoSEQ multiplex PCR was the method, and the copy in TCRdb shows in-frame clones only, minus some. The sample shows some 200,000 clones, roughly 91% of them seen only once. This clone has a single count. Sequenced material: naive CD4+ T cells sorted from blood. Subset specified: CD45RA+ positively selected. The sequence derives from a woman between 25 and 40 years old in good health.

The CDR3 bases are TGTGCCACCAACAGGGGACCAGAGACCCAGTACTTC. Translated, it gives CATNRGPETQYF. The chain carries TRBV2 and TRBJ2-5; 7 nucleotides align to TRBD1. Germline V lookup: CDR1 SNHLY, CDR2 FYNNEI. The CDR3 is 12 residues long. The ends lost 10 bases at V and 4 bases at J; junction bases unmatched: 6.